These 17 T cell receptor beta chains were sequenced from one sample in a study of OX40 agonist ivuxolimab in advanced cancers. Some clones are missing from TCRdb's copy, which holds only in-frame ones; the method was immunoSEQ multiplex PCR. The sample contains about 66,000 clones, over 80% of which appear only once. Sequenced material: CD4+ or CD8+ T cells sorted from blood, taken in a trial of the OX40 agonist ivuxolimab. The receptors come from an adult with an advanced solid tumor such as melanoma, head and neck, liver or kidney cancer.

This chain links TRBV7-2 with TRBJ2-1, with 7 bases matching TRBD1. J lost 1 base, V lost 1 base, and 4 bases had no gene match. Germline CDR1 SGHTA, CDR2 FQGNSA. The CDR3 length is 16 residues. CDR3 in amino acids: CASSLEGGRSYNEQFF. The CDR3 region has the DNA TGTGCCAGCAGCTTAGAAGGGGGCCGATCCTACAATGAGCAGTTCTTC. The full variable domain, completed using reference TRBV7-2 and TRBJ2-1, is GAGVSQSPSNKVTEKGKDVELRCDPISGHTALYWYRQSLGQGLEFLIYFQGNSAPDKSGLPSDRFSAERTGGSVSTLTIQRTQQEDSAVYLCASSLEGGRSYNEQFFGPGTRLTVL.

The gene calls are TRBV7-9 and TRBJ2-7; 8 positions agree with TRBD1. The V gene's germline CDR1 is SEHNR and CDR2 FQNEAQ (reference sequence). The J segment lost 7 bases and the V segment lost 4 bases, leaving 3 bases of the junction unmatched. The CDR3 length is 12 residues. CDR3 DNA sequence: TGTGCCAGCAGCTCCACAGGGGGTGAGCAGTACTTC. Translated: CASSSTGGEQYF.

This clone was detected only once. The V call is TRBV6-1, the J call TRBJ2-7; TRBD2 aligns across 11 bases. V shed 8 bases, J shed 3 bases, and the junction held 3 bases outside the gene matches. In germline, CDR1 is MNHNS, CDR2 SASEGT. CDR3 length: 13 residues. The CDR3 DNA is TGTGCCAGCCTGGGACTAGCGGACTACGAGCAGTACTTC. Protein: CASLGLADYEQYF.

CDR3 in DNA: TGTGCCAGCAGCCCTGGGACGGTGGGAAACACCATATATTTT. Translation gives CASSPGTVGNTIYF. V is TRBV7-2 and J is TRBJ1-3; D may be TRBD1 (5 bases). Per germline, CDR1 SGHTA and CDR2 FQGNSA. Trimming removed 5 bases at V and 4 bases at J, with 12 bases between. CDR3 size: 14 residues.

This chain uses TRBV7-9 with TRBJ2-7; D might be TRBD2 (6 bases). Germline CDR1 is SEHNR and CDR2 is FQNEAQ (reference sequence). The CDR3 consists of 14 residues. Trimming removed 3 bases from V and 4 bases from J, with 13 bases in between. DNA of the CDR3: TGTGCCAGCAGCTTGGGATCGGGAGTTTACGAGCAGTACTTC. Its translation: CASSLGSGVYEQYF.

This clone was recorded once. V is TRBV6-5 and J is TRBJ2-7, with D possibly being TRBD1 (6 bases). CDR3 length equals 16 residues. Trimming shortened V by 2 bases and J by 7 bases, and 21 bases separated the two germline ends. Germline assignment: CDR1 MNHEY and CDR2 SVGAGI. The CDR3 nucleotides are TGTGCCAGCAGTTACCCTACCGGGCAGGGGATGCGGGAGCAGTACTTC. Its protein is CASSYPTGQGMREQYF.

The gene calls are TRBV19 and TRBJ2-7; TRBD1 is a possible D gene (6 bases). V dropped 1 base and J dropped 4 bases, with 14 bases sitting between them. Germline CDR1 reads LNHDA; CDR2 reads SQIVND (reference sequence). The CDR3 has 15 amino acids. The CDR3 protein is CASSIVAGDPYEQYF. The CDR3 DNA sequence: TGTGCCAGTAGTATAGTCGCAGGGGATCCGTACGAGCAGTACTTC.

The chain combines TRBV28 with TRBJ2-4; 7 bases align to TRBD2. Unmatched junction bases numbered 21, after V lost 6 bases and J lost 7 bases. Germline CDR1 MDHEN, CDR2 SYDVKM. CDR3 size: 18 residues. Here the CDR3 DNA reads TGTGCCAGCAGCGCGGTTGGGGGGAGGGCCAATTTTTTCAACATTCAGTACTTC. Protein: CASSAVGGRANFFNIQYF.

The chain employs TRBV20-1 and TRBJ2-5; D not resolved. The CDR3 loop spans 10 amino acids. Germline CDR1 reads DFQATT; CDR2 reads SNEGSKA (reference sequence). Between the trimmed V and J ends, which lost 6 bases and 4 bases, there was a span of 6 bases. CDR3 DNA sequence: TGCAGTGCCATTTTAGAGACCCAGTACTTC. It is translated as CSAILETQYF.

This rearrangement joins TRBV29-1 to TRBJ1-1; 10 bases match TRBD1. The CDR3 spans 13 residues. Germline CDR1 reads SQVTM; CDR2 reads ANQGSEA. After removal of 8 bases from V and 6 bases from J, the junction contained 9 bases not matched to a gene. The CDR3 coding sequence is TGCAGCTCATGGGACAGGGGCAGATCTGAAGCTTTCTTT. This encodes CSSWDRGRSEAFF. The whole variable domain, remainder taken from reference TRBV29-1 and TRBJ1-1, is SAVISQKPSRDICQRGTSLTIQCQVDSQVTMMFWYRQQPGQSLTLIATANQGSEATYESGFVIDKFPISRPNLTFSTLTVSNMSPEDSSIYLCSSWDRGRSEAFFGQGTRLTVV.

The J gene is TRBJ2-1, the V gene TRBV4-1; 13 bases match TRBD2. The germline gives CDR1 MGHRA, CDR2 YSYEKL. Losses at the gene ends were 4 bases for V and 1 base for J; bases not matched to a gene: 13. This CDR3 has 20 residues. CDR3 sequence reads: CASSLPRGTSGVYSYNEQFF. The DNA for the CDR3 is TGCGCCAGCAGCCTTCCCCGGGGGACTAGCGGGGTTTATTCCTACAATGAGCAGTTCTTC.

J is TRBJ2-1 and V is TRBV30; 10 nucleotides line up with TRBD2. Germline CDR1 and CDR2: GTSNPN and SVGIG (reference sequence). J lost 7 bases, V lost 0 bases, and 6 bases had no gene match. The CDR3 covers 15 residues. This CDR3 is CAWSVGTSDNNEQFF. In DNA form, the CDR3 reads TGTGCCTGGAGTGTAGGGACTAGCGATAATAATGAGCAGTTCTTC.

The CDR3 is CASSFLGLASTYEQYF. The CDR3 nucleotides read TGTGCCAGCAGCTTTTTAGGGCTAGCGTCAACCTACGAGCAGTACTTC. The V and J genes are TRBV7-2 and TRBJ2-7; possibly TRBD2 for D (6 bases). From germline, CDR1 is SGHTA and CDR2 FQGNSA. CDR3 length equals 16 residues. V was pared by 3 bases and J by 2 bases, with 17 bases between.

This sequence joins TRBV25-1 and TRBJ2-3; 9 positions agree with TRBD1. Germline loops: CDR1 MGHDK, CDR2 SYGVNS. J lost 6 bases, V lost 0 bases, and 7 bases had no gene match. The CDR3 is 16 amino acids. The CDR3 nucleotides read TGTGCCAGCAGTGAATATAAGACAGGGGGTTCGGATACGCAGTATTTT. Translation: CASSEYKTGGSDTQYF.

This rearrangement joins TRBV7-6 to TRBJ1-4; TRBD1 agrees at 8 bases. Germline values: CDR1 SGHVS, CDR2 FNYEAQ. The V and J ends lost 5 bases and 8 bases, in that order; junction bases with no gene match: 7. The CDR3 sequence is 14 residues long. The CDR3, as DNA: TGTGCCAGCAGCAAGGGGACAGGAAGGGAAAAACTGTTTTTT. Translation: CASSKGTGREKLFF.

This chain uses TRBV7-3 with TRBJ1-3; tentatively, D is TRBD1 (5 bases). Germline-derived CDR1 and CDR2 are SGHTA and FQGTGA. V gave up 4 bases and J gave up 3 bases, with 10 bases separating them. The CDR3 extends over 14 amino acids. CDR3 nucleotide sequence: TGTGCCAGCAGCTACCAGGGCGGTGGAAACACCATATATTTT. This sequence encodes CASSYQGGGNTIYF.

CDR3 coding DNA: TGTGCCACCAGCAGAGATCGAGCGGCTATCAATGAGCAGTTCTTC. Its translation: CATSRDRAAINEQFF. V is TRBV15 and J is TRBJ2-1; TRBD2 is a possible D gene (5 bases). The germline CDR1 and CDR2 sequences are LNHNV and YYDKDF (reference sequence). CDR3 length: 15 residues. The V and J ends lost 0 bases and 6 bases respectively, with 12 bases between them. The full variable domain, with the rest looked up from reference TRBV15 and TRBJ2-1, is DAMVIQNPRYQVTQFGKPVTLSCSQTLNHNVMYWYQQKSSQAPKLLFHYYDKDFNNEADTPDNFQSRRPNTSFCFLDIRSPGLGDTAMYLCATSRDRAAINEQFFGPGTRLTVL.